The 9 T cell receptor beta chains listed next were all sequenced from one sample in a study of cytomegalovirus exposure and HLA in healthy donors. This PCR relied on a set of 60 Vbeta primers and 13 Jbeta primers. This table comes from immunoSEQ multiplex PCR, and its TCRdb copy is limited to in-frame clones, with some not included. Of about 140,000 clones listed, approximately 80% were seen once; the top ten hold around 10%. The sample comprised PBMCs. These receptors were taken from a woman between 55 and 75 years old in good health and CMV-seropositive.

The gene calls are TRBV4-1 and TRBJ2-3; TRBD2 matches 11 bases. The CDR3 runs to 16 residues. CDR1 is MGHRA and CDR2 is YSYEKL in the germline V gene. The V gene end was trimmed by 3 bases and the J gene end by 5 bases; junction bases not matched to a gene: 7. The chain's CDR3 is CASSHTVAGGEDTQYF. In DNA form, the CDR3 reads TGCGCCAGCAGCCATACAGTAGCGGGAGGGGAAGATACGCAGTATTTT.

The genes are TRBV28 and TRBJ2-1, with D perhaps TRBD2 (6 bases). CDR3 length equals 13 residues. V was cut by 6 bases and J by 6 bases, with 12 bases left in between. Germline V CDR1 and CDR2: MDHEN, SYDVKM. The CDR3 nucleotides are TGTGCCAGCAGATCAGCGGGTCTCAATGAGCAGTTCTTC. This sequence encodes CASRSAGLNEQFF.

The V and J genes are TRBV27 and TRBJ2-5; possible D gene TRBD2, 5 bases. This CDR3 is built from 14 residues. With 5 bases removed from V and 5 bases from J, the gap between germline ends came to 15 bases. Per the germline V gene, CDR1 is MNHEY and CDR2 is SMNVEV (reference sequence). CDR3: CASSLTRGLETQYF. Written as DNA, the CDR3 is TGTGCCAGCAGTCTCACCCGGGGATTGGAGACCCAGTACTTC.

V usage is TRBV10-3 and J usage is TRBJ2-3, with TRBD2 matching 7 bases. The CDR3 is 13 amino acids. Germline lookup yields CDR1 ENHRY and CDR2 SYGVKD. The V and J ends lost 7 bases and 6 bases, in that order; junction bases with no gene match: 7. CDR3 in DNA: TGTGCCATCATGGCGGGAGCGGGCGATACGCAGTATTTT. Residues: CAIMAGAGDTQYF.

The gene calls are TRBV7-2 and TRBJ1-4; no reliable D call. CDR1 is SGHTA and CDR2 is FQGNSA in the germline V gene. Trimming shortened V by 3 bases and J by 4 bases, and 6 bases separated the two germline ends. The CDR3 loop spans 13 amino acids. The CDR3 sequence: CASSLTYNEKLFF. In DNA, the CDR3 is TGTGCCAGCAGCTTGACTTATAATGAAAAACTGTTTTTT.

This clone was seen a single time. The chain has TRBV29-1 and TRBJ2-2; TRBD2 matches 7 bases. V shed 3 bases and J 7 bases; nucleotides not matched to a gene: 11. Germline lookup yields CDR1 SQVTM and CDR2 ANQGSEA. The length of the CDR3 is 15 residues. This CDR3 is CSVDLHGLDNGELFF. In DNA form, the CDR3 reads TGCAGCGTTGATCTCCACGGACTAGACAACGGGGAGCTGTTTTTT.

The count of this clone is one. The chain is built from TRBV28 and TRBJ1-1; 7 bases agree with TRBD1. Unmatched junction bases numbered 7, after V lost 6 bases and J lost 6 bases. Germline CDR1 MDHEN, CDR2 SYDVKM. The CDR3 totals 13 residues. The CDR3 bases are TGTGCCAGCAGGCCAGACACAGGGGCTGAAGCTTTCTTT. Translating it yields CASRPDTGAEAFF.

The rearrangement joins TRBV7-6 to TRBJ2-1; tentatively, D is TRBD2 (6 bases). The CDR3 sequence is 17 residues long. Trimming took 2 bases from V and 0 from J, leaving 14 bases between them. Germline V CDR1 and CDR2: SGHVS, FNYEAQ. The CDR3 region is CASSLPLGGSSYNEQFF. CDR3 bases: TGTGCCAGCAGCTTACCTCTTGGGGGGAGCTCCTACAATGAGCAGTTCTTC.

This clone has only one observation. This rearrangement joins TRBV7-8 to TRBJ2-3; tentative D call: TRBD2 (6 bases). The V gene's germline CDR1 is SGHVS and CDR2 FQNEAQ. The CDR3 spans 16 residues. Deletions cut 3 bases from V and 3 bases from J, with 16 bases between. The CDR3 here is CASSLIAGGATDTQYF. DNA for the CDR3: TGTGCCAGCAGCTTGATAGCTGGAGGGGCTACAGATACGCAGTATTTT. The variable domain in full, with the rest retrieved from reference TRBV7-8 and TRBJ2-3, is GAGVSQSPRYKVAKRGQDVALRCDPISGHVSLFWYQQALGQGPEFLTYFQNEAQLDKSGLPSDRFFAERPEGSVSTLKIQRTQQEDSAVYLCASSLIAGGATDTQYFGPGTRLTVL.